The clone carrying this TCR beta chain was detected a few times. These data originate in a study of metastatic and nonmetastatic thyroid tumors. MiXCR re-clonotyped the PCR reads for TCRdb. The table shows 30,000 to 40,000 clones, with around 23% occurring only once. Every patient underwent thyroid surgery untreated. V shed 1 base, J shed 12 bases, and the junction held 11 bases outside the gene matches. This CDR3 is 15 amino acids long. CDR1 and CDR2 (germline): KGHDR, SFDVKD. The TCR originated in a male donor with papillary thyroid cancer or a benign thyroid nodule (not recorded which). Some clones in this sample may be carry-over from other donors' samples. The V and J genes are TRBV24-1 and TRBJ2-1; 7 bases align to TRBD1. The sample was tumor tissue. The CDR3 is CATSDFPGQDVGQFF. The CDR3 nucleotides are TGTGCCACCAGTGATTTTCCAGGACAGGATGTAGGGCAGTTCTTC.